Each of the 7 T cell receptor beta chains below was sequenced from the same sample in a study of cytomegalovirus exposure and HLA in healthy donors. PCR used 60 Vbeta primers and 13 Jbeta primers. Libraries were prepared by immunoSEQ multiplex PCR; TCRdb keeps only in-frame clonotypes and omits some of them. The sample includes 56,000 or so clones. Sequences were obtained from PBMCs. The source is a female donor in good health and CMV-seronegative.

The V and J genes are TRBV7-6 and TRBJ1-1; 10 positions agree with TRBD1. After removal of 5 bases from V and 10 bases from J, the junction contained 10 bases not matched to a gene. Per germline, CDR1 SGHVS and CDR2 FNYEAQ. This CDR3 is built from 14 residues. DNA for the CDR3: TGTGCCAGCAGCCCTGGACAGGGGGGTCGTGGAGCTTTCTTT. Its translation is CASSPGQGGRGAFF.

The rearrangement links TRBV4-2 to TRBJ1-6, with a weak D call TRBD1 (5 bases). V lost 0 bases to trimming and J lost 11 bases, with 14 bases between them. Per the germline V gene, CDR1 is LGHNA and CDR2 is YNFKEQ. The CDR3 runs to 15 residues. The CDR3 bases are TGTGCCAGCAGCCAAGACGGGGCAGGGAGGACACCCCTCCACTTT. Translated, it gives CASSQDGAGRTPLHF.

This chain joins TRBV5-6 and TRBJ1-2; D might be TRBD1 (5 bases). Germline loops: CDR1 SGHDT, CDR2 YYEEEE. The CDR3 totals 13 residues. The germline V and J ends were trimmed by 4 bases and 7 bases, with 14 bases remaining between them. CDR3 nucleotides: TGTGCCAGCAGCCCCCGGGGGGGTGTTGGCTACACCTTC. Translating gives CASSPRGGVGYTF. Using reference TRBV5-6 and TRBJ1-2 for the parts outside the CDR3, the full variable domain is DAGVTQSPTHLIKTRGQQVTLRCSPKSGHDTVSWYQQALGQGPQFIFQYYEEEERQRGNFPDRFSGHQFPNYSSELNVNALLLGDSALYLCASSPRGGVGYTFGSGTRLTVV.

The chain employs TRBV5-1 and TRBJ2-3, with a tentative D call TRBD2 (5 bases). The germline V gene encodes CDR1 SGHRS and CDR2 YFSETQ. V was trimmed by 0 bases and J by 0 bases, leaving 5 bases between them. The CDR3 runs 14 residues. The DNA for the CDR3 is TGCGCCAGCAGCTTGGGGACTAGCACAGATACGCAGTATTTT. It yields the protein CASSLGTSTDTQYF.

The chain employs TRBV7-2 and TRBJ1-2, with 7 bases that match TRBD1. V was clipped by 2 bases and J by 3 bases; unmatched bases: 9. The CDR3 spans 16 residues. The V gene's germline CDR1 is SGHTA and CDR2 FQGNSA. CDR3 DNA: TGTGCCAGCAGCTTACCTCGACAGGGCGGAGACTATGGCTACACCTTC. This translates into CASSLPRQGGDYGYTF.

This chain joins TRBV5-4 and TRBJ2-7; tentatively, D is TRBD1 (5 bases). The germline V gene has CDR1 SGHNT and CDR2 YYREEE (reference sequence). Trimming took off 7 bases at V and 0 bases at J, with 17 bases between the two ends. The CDR3 spans 15 residues. Written as DNA, the CDR3 is TGTGCCAGCTCCGAAGGGGATCCTCTCTCCTACGAGCAGTACTTC. This codes for CASSEGDPLSYEQYF.

The V and J genes are TRBV25-1 and TRBJ2-7; D not resolved. This CDR3 is 11 amino acids long. Germline CDR1 and CDR2: MGHDK and SYGVNS. Trimming cost V 5 bases and J 1 base, with 3 bases left between them. CDR3 sequence (DNA): TGTGCCAGCAGTCTTTCCTACGAGCAGTACTTC. Amino acids: CASSLSYEQYF.